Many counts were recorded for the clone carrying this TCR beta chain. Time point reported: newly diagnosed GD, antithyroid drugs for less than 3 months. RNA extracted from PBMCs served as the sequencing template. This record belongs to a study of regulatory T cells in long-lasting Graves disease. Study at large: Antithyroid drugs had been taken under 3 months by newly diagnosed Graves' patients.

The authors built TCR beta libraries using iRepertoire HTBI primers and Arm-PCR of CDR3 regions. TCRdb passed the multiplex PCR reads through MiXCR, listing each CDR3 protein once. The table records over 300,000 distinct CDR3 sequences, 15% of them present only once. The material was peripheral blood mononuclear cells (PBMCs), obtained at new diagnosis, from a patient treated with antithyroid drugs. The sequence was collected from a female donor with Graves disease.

The CDR3: CASRNSYGYTF. The CDR3 bases are TGTGCCAGCAGAAATAGCTATGGCTACACCTTC. The chain uses TRBV12-3 or TRBV12-4 and TRBJ1-2; no clear D. The CDR3 extends over 11 amino acids. Trimming shortened V by 6 bases and J by 4 bases, and 6 bases separated the two germline ends.